This T cell receptor (beta chain) was sequenced during a study of immune evolution from preneoplasia to lung adenocarcinoma. The data were produced by immunoSEQ multiplex PCR, yet TCRdb's version contains in-frame clones alone and is incomplete. The sample lists over 1,500 clones, 84% occurring once. CDR1 SGHTA and CDR2 FQGNSA come from the germline V gene. V gave up 5 bases and J gave up 3 bases; unmatched junction bases: 5. The CDR3 is 15 amino acids. This clone was recorded once. This TCR derives from a donor at least 70 years old with lung adenocarcinoma. The chain couples TRBV7-2 to TRBJ1-2; 11 nucleotides line up with TRBD1. Source material: FFPE tissue from an adenomatous hyperplasia lung lesion. Subset described: atypical adenomatous hyperplasia (AAH), lung preneoplasia. Here the CDR3 reads CASSPGQGAHYGYTF. CDR3 nucleotide sequence: TGTGCCAGCAGCCCAGGACAGGGGGCCCACTATGGCTACACCTTC.